The 6 T cell receptor beta chains given below trace back to one sample, sequenced in a study of T cell responses to AZD1222 COVID-19 vaccine. The method was immunoSEQ multiplex PCR; TCRdb's version includes in-frame clones alone and lacks a portion of them. This sample has 100,000 to 150,000 clones; over 75% occur once, and the top ten carry 4.2%. The input for sequencing was peripheral blood, taken 28 days after the second dose of the MenACWY control vaccine. Receptor source: an adult who received the MenACWY meningococcal vaccine as a control.

The chain recombines TRBV9 with TRBJ1-6; a possible D gene is TRBD1 (5 bases). Germline V lookup: CDR1 SGDLS, CDR2 YYNGEE. The CDR3 spans 16 residues. V lost 3 bases and J lost 8, with 18 bases in between. Here the CDR3 reads CASSGYRSQGYSPLHF. Here the CDR3 DNA reads TGTGCCAGCAGCGGATATCGGTCCCAGGGATATTCACCCCTCCACTTT.

This clone came up a few times. Here the CDR3 DNA reads TGTGCCACCACTTCCAGCTCCTACAATGAGCAGTTCTTC. Protein sequence: CATTSSSYNEQFF. The V and J genes are TRBV2 and TRBJ2-1; no clear D gene. This CDR3 is built from 13 residues. Trimming took 10 bases from V and 0 from J, leaving 10 bases between them. Germline-derived CDR1 and CDR2 are SNHLY and FYNNEI.

The chain employs TRBV3-1 (or the pseudogene TRBV3-2) and TRBJ2-5; the D gene is possibly TRBD1 (6 bases). The CDR3 contains 14 residues. Trimming pared 3 bases from V and 10 bases from J, leaving 18 bases between. The germline gives CDR1 LGHDT, CDR2 YNNKEL (reference sequence). For the CDR3, the DNA is TGTGCCAGCAGCCACCAAAGACAGGCAAGCGACCAGTACTTC. Its protein product is CASSHQRQASDQYF.

This chain links TRBV5-1 with TRBJ2-7; no definite D call. The CDR3 spans 11 residues. Germline-derived CDR1 and CDR2 are SGHRS and YFSETQ. The CDR3 reads CASTLTYEQYV. DNA of the CDR3: TGCGCCAGCACCTTGACCTACGAGCAGTACGTC.

The rearrangement joins TRBV4-2 to TRBJ1-4; D not certain. The CDR3 loop spans 15 amino acids. V was cut by 1 base and J by 4 bases, with 10 bases left in between. The germline CDR1 and CDR2 sequences are LGHNA and YNFKEQ. The CDR3 sequence: CASSQAPGLNEKLFF. The CDR3 DNA reads as TGTGCCAGCAGCCAAGCTCCTGGTCTTAATGAAAAACTGTTTTTT.

The chain has TRBV7-2 and TRBJ1-3; perhaps TRBD1 as D (6 bases). Germline V lookup: CDR1 SGHTA, CDR2 FQGNSA. V lost 2 bases and J lost 0, with 17 bases in between. There are 18 residues in the CDR3. The CDR3 bases are TGTGCCAGCAGCTTAAGAAGACAGGTCGCGGGCTCTGGAAACACCATATATTTT. Amino acids: CASSLRRQVAGSGNTIYF.